This entry is about one TCR beta chain. The antigen this receptor binds is unknown. No base quality values were provided; no much bigger clone lies one nucleotide off. The data are from a study of blood T cell repertoires in COVID-19 (dated by TCRdb to about 2020). Background on the whole study: The collaborator samples originated in the United States, Italy and Spain and spanned the acute and convalescent phases of COVID-19. The prospective study material was composed of cDNA or gDNA derived from T cells, B-cell-depleted T cells, or PBMCs. The dataset comprised deeply sampled blood TCRbeta repertoires from subjects exposed to, actively infected with, or recovered from COVID-19. The repertoires were released in a freely available public database meant as a resource for research on the immune response to SARS-CoV-2. The samples were drawn from two sources: the first 160 participants of the ongoing ImmuneRACE study, and some 1,300 subjects contributed by 6 global collaborators. Nearly every sample came with metadata listing a de-identified subject ID, COVID-19 status, age in years and sex. Where available, HLA class I and class II types were obtained from metadata supplied by the sample provider rather than from assay-based typing.

TCRbeta CDR3 regions were amplified from genomic DNA using the immunoSEQ Assay, a bias-controlled multiplex PCR. In the paper's pipeline: The number of nucleated cells in each sample was estimated from the amplification of reference gene primers within the assay. Sequence reads were collapsed and filtered to measure the absolute abundance of every unique TCRbeta CDR3 rearrangement. For each sample, productive Simpson clonality was calculated as the square root of Simpson's diversity index across productive rearrangements. The source is immuneACCESS, and TCRdb retained only in-frame sequences with V and J called. Part of the clones is not carried over; for the studies checked, unresolved V genes explain less than half of this, and the remainder is unexplained. V and J calls plus clone size are reproduced from that table; the DNA served to infer D and trimming. The sample profile shows about 290,000 clones; 89% of them were found once. Less than 2% of the sample is taken by the ten largest.

In the prospective study, participants were roughly 18 to 90 years old, resided in about 25 geographic areas of the United States, and were enrolled through a virtual design. To assign participants to cohorts, the prospective study relied on clinical history that participants themselves reported in a screening survey and a study questionnaire. Recovered participants in ImmuneRACE Cohort 3 were defined by two consecutive negative NP/OP PCR tests, clearance by a healthcare professional, or resolution of symptoms. In the prospective study, whole blood, serum and a nasopharyngeal or oropharyngeal swab were collected from each participant by mobile phlebotomists. Participants in the prospective study had the option to provide additional blood draws and questionnaires over a roughly two-month period. Before DNA extraction, prospective study blood samples were shipped either frozen or at room temperature.

On the study overall, not on this receptor specifically: Clinical and demographic metadata were provided uncurated, with the amount varying by source and participant.

Sequencing was carried out using PBMCs or T cells enriched from blood (not recorded which). This receptor was identified in a middle-aged woman who had recovered from COVID-19.

The CDR3 reads CASSSPRGGAGTEAFF. The DNA reads TGTGCCAGCAGTTCCCCGCGGGGAGGGGCTGGCACTGAAGCTTTCTTT. The chain is encoded by TRBV28 joined to TRBJ1-1; 5 matching bases give a weak D call of TRBD1. Counted from cysteine to phenylalanine, this CDR3 has 16 amino acids. The DNA shown is the 48-base CDR3, in frame from base 1. Sequences MDHEN (CDR1) and SYDVKM (CDR2) are obtained from the germline V gene. V is clipped by 4 bases and J by 4 bases, and the sequence between their germline boundaries is 19 bases long. With all but the CDR3 taken from the reference TRBV28 and TRBJ1-1 genes, the full variable domain is: DVKVTQSSRYLVKRTGEKVFLECVQDMDHENMFWYRQDPGLGLRLIYFSYDVKMKEKGDIPEGYSVSREKKERFSLILESASTNQTSMYLCASSSPRGGAGTEAFFGQGTRLTVV.